This T cell receptor beta chain was recovered during a study of OX40 agonist ivuxolimab in advanced cancers. Background on the whole study: Ivuxolimab, which targeted the costimulatory receptor OX40 (CD134), was an agonistic, fully human IgG2 monoclonal antibody. Peripheral TCRbeta sequencing aimed to test whether ivuxolimab altered TCR sequence diversity and caused clonal T-cell expansion. The monotherapy dose-escalation portion (N of about 50 patients) of the phase I ivuxolimab trial is reported in the paper. Partial responses occurred in three dose-escalation patients: two with cutaneous melanoma and one with hepatocellular carcinoma. Patients were allowed to have had prior anti-PD-1, anti-PD-L1 or anti-CTLA-4 therapy, and 40% of the dose-escalation patients had previously received checkpoint inhibitors. Of the approximately 50 patients in dose escalation, about 20 had hepatocellular carcinoma, some 15 had melanoma, 9 had renal cell carcinoma and 9 had head and neck cancer. Intravenous ivuxolimab was administered to patients every 2 weeks at six dose levels: 0.01, 0.1, 0.3, 1.5, 3 and 10 mg/kg. A male proportion of about 79% and a mean age of around 60 years, ranging from roughly 23 to 85, were recorded for the dose-escalation cohort.

Patients with autoimmune disease history or receiving systemic immunosuppression were excluded from the trial. Peripheral blood for TCR sequencing was collected from all dose cohorts at baseline, on cycle 4 day 1, and on cycle 7 day 1. The samples were taken from a phase I, first-in-human, multicenter, open-label dose-escalation trial of ivuxolimab. The trial enrolled adults with locally advanced or metastatic head and neck squamous cell, hepatocellular, melanoma or renal cell carcinoma. Before TCR sequencing, CD4+ T cells and CD8+ T cells were sorted from peripheral blood as separate populations. Concerning this clone itself: What this receptor recognizes is not known. It has no much larger one-base neighbor in the sample; base qualities were not kept.

The CDR1 and CDR2 encoded by the germline V gene are MNHEY and SVGAGI. Counted from cysteine to phenylalanine, this CDR3 has 13 amino acids. The kept DNA is CDR3 alone, 39 bases in frame from the first base. Between the V and J ends, shortened by 6 bases and 4 bases respectively, the junction contains 10 bases. General conclusions and limits of the study: After ivuxolimab, expanded clones were on average more numerous among CD8+ T cells than among CD4+ T cells. The antigen specificity of the clonally expanded peripheral T cells was not determined. Low levels of normalized T-cell clonal expansion were also seen in some patients who did not respond. At doses of 0.1 to 3.0 mg/kg, clonal expansion of both CD4+ and CD8+ T cells in blood was seen between baseline and week 6. In the 0.1-3.0 mg/kg groups, partial responders had among the lowest normalized peripheral clonal expansion, particularly in CD8+ T cells.

To sequence the TCRbeta CDR3 region, genomic DNA was isolated from the sorted cells. The immunoSEQ Assay was used for sequencing of TCRbeta CDR3 regions. As stored in TCRdb, this immuneACCESS dataset retains in-frame rearrangements with V and J assigned. A fraction of the clones does not appear; measured against another copy, unresolved V genes explain less than half of the discrepancy, and the remainder lacks a known reason. A total of about 21,000 clones appear in this sample, 74% of them only once. Together, the top ten hold roughly a third of the sample. The receptor comes from an adult with an advanced solid tumor such as melanoma, head and neck, liver or kidney cancer. The rearranged segments are TRBV6-5 and TRBJ2-1; TRBD1 is a possible D gene, resting on 5 matching bases. Sequenced here: CD4+ or CD8+ T cells sorted from blood, sampled in a trial of the OX40 agonist ivuxolimab. The CDR3 reads as follows: CASSSGLYNEQFF. The nucleotide sequence reads TGTGCCAGCAGCTCAGGGTTATACAATGAGCAGTTCTTC.